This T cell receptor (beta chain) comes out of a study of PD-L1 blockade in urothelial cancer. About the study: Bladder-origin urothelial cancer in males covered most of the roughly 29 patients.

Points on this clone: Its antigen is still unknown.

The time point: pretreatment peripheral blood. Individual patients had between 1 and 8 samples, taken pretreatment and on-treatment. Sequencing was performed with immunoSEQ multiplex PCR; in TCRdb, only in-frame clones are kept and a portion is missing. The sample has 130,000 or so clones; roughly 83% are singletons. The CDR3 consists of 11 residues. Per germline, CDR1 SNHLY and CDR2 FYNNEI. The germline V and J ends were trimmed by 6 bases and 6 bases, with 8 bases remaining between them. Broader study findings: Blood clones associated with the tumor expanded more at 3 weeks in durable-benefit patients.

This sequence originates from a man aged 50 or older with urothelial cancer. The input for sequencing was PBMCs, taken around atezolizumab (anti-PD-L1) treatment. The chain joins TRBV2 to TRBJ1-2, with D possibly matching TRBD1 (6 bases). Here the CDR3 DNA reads TGTGCCAGCAGAGGGGGTAATGGCTACACCTTC. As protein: CASRGGNGYTF.